This T cell receptor (beta chain) appears in the sequencing data of a study of T cells in Graves' hyperthyroidism and ophthalmopathy. Study-wide context: The initial diagnosis was the point when peripheral blood was collected, ahead of any treatment. Study results and limitations: Classification by a 13 V-J model distinguished ophthalmopathy from stable hyperthyroidism.

Amplified regions were TCR beta CDR3 sequences from RNA transcripts. The TCR CDR3 first-round RT-PCR relied on the HTBI primer set. Each CDR3 protein gets one entry after TCRdb re-called the multiplex PCR reads with MiXCR. This sample yields some 350,000 distinct CDR3 sequences, of which 15% to 19% are seen a single time; approximately 30% belongs to the top ten. About this clonotype: The antigen is undetermined.

CDR1 is LGHNA, CDR2 YNFKEQ, per germline. Trimming took 4 bases from V and 4 from J; bases not matched to a gene: 5. CDR3 length: 15 amino acids. Patients were aged 18 to 65, had disease duration under 2 months, and had newly diagnosed hyperthyroidism. Input material: blood. The chain carries TRBV4-2 and TRBJ1-1, with 11 bases fitting TRBD1. This TCR was recovered from a woman aged 18-29 years with Graves' hyperthyroidism that later progressed to Graves' ophthalmopathy. CDR3 sequence reads: CASSLGTGGSTEAFF. Written as DNA, the CDR3 is TGTGCCAGCAGCCTGGGGACAGGGGGGAGCACTGAAGCTTTCTTT.